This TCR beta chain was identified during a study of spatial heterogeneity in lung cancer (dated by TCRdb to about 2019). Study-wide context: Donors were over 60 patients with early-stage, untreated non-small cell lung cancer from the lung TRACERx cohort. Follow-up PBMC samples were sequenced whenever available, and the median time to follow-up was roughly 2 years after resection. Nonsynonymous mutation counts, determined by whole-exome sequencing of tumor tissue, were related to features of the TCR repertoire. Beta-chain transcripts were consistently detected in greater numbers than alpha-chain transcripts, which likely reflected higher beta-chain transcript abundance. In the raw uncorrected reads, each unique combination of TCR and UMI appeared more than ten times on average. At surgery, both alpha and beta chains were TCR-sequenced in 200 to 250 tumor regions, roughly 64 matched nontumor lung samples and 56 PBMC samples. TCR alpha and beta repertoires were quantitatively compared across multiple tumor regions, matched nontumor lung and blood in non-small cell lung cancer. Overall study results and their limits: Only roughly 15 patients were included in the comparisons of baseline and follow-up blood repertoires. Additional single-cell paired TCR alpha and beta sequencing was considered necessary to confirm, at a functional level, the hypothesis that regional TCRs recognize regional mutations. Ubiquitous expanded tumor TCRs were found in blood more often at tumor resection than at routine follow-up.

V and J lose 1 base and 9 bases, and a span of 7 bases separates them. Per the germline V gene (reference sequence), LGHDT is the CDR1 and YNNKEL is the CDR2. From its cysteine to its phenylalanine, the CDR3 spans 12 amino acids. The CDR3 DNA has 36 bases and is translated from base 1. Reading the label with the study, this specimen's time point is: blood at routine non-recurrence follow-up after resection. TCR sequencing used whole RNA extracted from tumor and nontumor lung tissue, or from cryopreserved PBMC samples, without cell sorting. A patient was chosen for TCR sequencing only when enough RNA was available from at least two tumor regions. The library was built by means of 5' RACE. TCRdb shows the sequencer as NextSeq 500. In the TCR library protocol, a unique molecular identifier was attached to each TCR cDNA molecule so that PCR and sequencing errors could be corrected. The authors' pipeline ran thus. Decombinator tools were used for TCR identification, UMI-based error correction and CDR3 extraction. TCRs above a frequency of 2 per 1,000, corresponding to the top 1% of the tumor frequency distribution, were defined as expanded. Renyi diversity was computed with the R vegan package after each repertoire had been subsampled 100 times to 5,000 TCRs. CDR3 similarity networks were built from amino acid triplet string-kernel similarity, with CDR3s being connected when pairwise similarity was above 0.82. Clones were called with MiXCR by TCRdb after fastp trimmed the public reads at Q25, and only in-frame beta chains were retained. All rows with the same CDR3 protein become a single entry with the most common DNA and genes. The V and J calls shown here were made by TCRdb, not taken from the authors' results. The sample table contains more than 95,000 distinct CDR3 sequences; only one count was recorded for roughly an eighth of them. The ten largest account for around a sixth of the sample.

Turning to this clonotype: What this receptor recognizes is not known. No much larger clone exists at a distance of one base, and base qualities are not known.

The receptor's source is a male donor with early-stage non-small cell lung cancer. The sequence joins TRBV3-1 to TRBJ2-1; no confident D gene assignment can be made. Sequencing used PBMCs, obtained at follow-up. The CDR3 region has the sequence CASSQGAGEQFF. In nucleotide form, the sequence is TGTGCCAGCAGCCAAGGCGCAGGTGAGCAGTTCTTC.